The 5 T cell receptor beta chains below all came from one sample that was sequenced in a study of graft-versus-host responses after intestinal transplantation. Antigens of these TCRs are unknown. TCRdb's copy holds only in-frame clones and misses some; the assay was immunoSEQ multiplex PCR. The data hold fewer than 95,000 clones, with around 90% observed a single time. The sample in question was unstimulated CD8+ T cells sorted from spleen or lymph node cells, obtained before transplant. The receptors were sampled from a human donor who was the organ donor for an intestinal transplant.

In this sample, this clone turned up once. The rearrangement joins TRBV28 to TRBJ1-5, with a possible D match to TRBD1 (6 bases). This CDR3 has 15 amino acids. The V and J ends lost 3 bases and 1 base respectively, with 10 bases between them. CDR1 is MDHEN, CDR2 SYDVKM, per germline. The CDR3 coding sequence is TGTGCCAGCAGTTTGGGAGGGGGGAGCAATCAGCCCCAGCATTTT. This gives the protein CASSLGGGSNQPQHF. Using reference TRBV28 and TRBJ1-5 for the parts outside the CDR3, the full variable domain is DVKVTQSSRYLVKRTGEKVFLECVQDMDHENMFWYRQDPGLGLRLIYFSYDVKMKEKGDIPEGYSVSREKKERFSLILESASTNQTSMYLCASSLGGGSNQPQHFGDGTRLSIL.

The V call is TRBV2, the J call TRBJ2-7; TRBD2 agrees at 10 bases. The germline V gene encodes CDR1 SNHLY and CDR2 FYNNEI. V lost 7 bases, J lost 0 bases, and 6 bases stayed unmatched. The length of the CDR3 is 15 residues. The CDR3 spells CASTITSGASYEQYF. The CDR3 bases are TGTGCCAGCACGATTACTAGCGGGGCCTCCTACGAGCAGTACTTC.

This clone occurred once. The CDR3 bases are TGTGCCAGCAGTTTATACGGGGGGATCCTCTCCGAGCAGTACTTC. Translating it yields CASSLYGGILSEQYF. The rearrangement uses TRBV28 and TRBJ2-7; 7 bases line up with TRBD2. Germline trimming cut 1 base from V and 6 bases from J; bases unmatched to any gene: 9. This CDR3 has 15 amino acids. Germline V gene data show CDR1 as MDHEN and CDR2 as SYDVKM. The full variable domain, its missing parts supplied by reference TRBV28 and TRBJ2-7, is DVKVTQSSRYLVKRTGEKVFLECVQDMDHENMFWYRQDPGLGLRLIYFSYDVKMKEKGDIPEGYSVSREKKERFSLILESASTNQTSMYLCASSLYGGILSEQYFGPGTRLTVT.

V usage is TRBV5-6 and J usage is TRBJ2-7; TRBD2 matches 8 bases. CDR1 and CDR2 from the germline V gene are SGHDT and YYEEEE. Trimming took 3 bases from V and 2 from J; bases not matched to a gene: 7. There are 15 residues in the CDR3. The CDR3 DNA is TGTGCCAGCAGCTGGAGCGGGGGCCCTCCCTACGAGCAGTACTTC. Translated, it gives CASSWSGGPPYEQYF. Filled out from reference TRBV5-6 and TRBJ2-7, the complete variable domain reads DAGVTQSPTHLIKTRGQQVTLRCSPKSGHDTVSWYQQALGQGPQFIFQYYEEEERQRGNFPDRFSGHQFPNYSSELNVNALLLGDSALYLCASSWSGGPPYEQYFGPGTRLTVT.

With respect to this clone: The same CDR3 also results from other DNA sequences found in this sample. The J gene is TRBJ1-3, the V gene TRBV9; D is possibly TRBD1 (5 bases). Between the trimmed V and J ends, which lost 3 bases and 0 bases, there was a span of 16 bases. CDR3 length: 17 amino acids. The germline gives CDR1 SGDLS, CDR2 YYNGEE. The CDR3 sequence: CASSGGGTSSSGNTIYF. CDR3 nucleotides: TGTGCCAGCAGCGGCGGGGGGACGTCCAGCTCTGGAAACACCATATATTTT.